The rows below give T cell receptor beta chains drawn from one sample of a study of blood T cells in healthy people across ages. TCRdb used MiXCR to reprocess the 5' RACE reads, holding one entry per CDR3 protein. The sample carries approximately 1,000,000 distinct CDR3 sequences, 35% to 45% recorded once. The sample was blood. Source of these receptors: a man aged 18 to 30 in good health. The CDR3 runs from the conserved cysteine through the conserved F or W. D genes are given only for firm matches. Clone size is shown for a subset of rows, as once, few, many or a class of expanded clone.

clone size: NA
J gene: TRBJ1-5
D gene: NA
V gene: TRBV3-1
CDR3 protein: CASSQVAGSGQPQHF
CDR3 DNA: TGTGCCAGCAGCCAAGTGGCAGGTAGCGGACAGCCCCAGCATTTT

clone size: few
J gene: TRBJ2-1
D gene: NA
V gene: TRBV20-1
CDR3 protein: CSATGSPSSYNEQFF
CDR3 DNA: TGCAGTGCCACAGGTTCCCCGAGCTCCTACAATGAGCAGTTCTTC

clone size: NA
J gene: TRBJ1-5
D gene: NA
V gene: TRBV19
CDR3 protein: CASRPQQGNQPQHF
CDR3 DNA: TGTGCCAGTAGGCCCCAGCAGGGGAATCAGCCCCAGCATTTT

clone size: many
J gene: TRBJ2-3
D gene: NA
V gene: TRBV7-2
CDR3 protein: CASSLRGGDTQYF
CDR3 DNA: TGTGCCAGCAGCCTTAGGGGGGGAGATACGCAGTATTTT

clone size: NA
J gene: TRBJ1-1
D gene: NA
V gene: TRBV6-5
CDR3 protein: CASTASQNTEAFF
CDR3 DNA: TGTGCCAGCACGGCGTCACAGAACACTGAAGCTTTCTTT

clone size: NA
J gene: TRBJ1-5
D gene: NA
V gene: TRBV20-1
CDR3 protein: CSATGSHDTNPPQHF
CDR3 DNA: TGCAGTGCTACAGGTAGCCACGATACAAATCCGCCCCAGCATTTT

clone size: NA
J gene: TRBJ2-5
D gene: NA
V gene: TRBV20-1
CDR3 protein: CRVGRQKETQYF
CDR3 DNA: TGCAGAGTAGGACGACAGAAAGAGACCCAGTACTTC

clone size: NA
J gene: TRBJ1-2
D gene: NA
V gene: TRBV5-1
CDR3 protein: CASSDSTTSYGYTF
CDR3 DNA: TGCGCCAGCAGCGACAGCACTACTTCTTATGGCTACACCTTC

clone size: NA
J gene: TRBJ2-1
D gene: NA
V gene: TRBV12-3/TRBV12-4
CDR3 protein: CASSPDSNEQSF
CDR3 DNA: TGTGCCAGCAGTCCGGACAGCAATGAGCAGTCCTTC

clone size: many
J gene: TRBJ1-2
D gene: NA
V gene: TRBV29-1
CDR3 protein: CSVDTGATGYTF
CDR3 DNA: TGCAGCGTTGATACGGGGGCGACCGGCTACACCTTC

clone size: NA
J gene: TRBJ2-7
D gene: TRBD1
V gene: TRBV3-1
CDR3 protein: CASTYRDRGLYEQYF
CDR3 DNA: TGTGCCAGCACCTATCGGGACAGGGGTCTCTACGAGCAGTACTTC

clone size: few
J gene: TRBJ2-7
D gene: TRBD1
V gene: TRBV10-3
CDR3 protein: CAISPGQGAYEQYF
CDR3 DNA: TGTGCCATCAGTCCGGGACAGGGGGCTTACGAGCAGTACTTC

clone size: NA
J gene: TRBJ2-2
D gene: TRBD1
V gene: TRBV29-1
CDR3 protein: CSVGGGRDTGELFF
CDR3 DNA: TGCAGCGTTGGAGGGGGCAGGGACACCGGGGAGCTGTTTTTT